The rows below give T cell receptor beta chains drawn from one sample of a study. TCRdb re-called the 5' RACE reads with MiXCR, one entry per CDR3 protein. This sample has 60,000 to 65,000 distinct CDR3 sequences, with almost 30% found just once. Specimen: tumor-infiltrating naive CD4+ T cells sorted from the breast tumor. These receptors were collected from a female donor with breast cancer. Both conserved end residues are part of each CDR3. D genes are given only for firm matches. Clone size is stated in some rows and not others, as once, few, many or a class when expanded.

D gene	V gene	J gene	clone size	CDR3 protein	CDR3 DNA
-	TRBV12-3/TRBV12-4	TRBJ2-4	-	CASSQNRWNIQYF	TGTGCCAGCAGTCAAAACAGGTGGAACATTCAGTACTTC
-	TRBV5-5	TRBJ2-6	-	CASQHLSGANVLTF	TGTGCCAGCCAACATCTATCTGGGGCCAACGTCCTGACTTTC
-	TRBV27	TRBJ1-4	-	CASSLFPPTVSSPTNEKLFF	TGTGCCAGCAGTTTATTCCCCCCGACAGTCTCTAGCCCAACTAATGAAAAACTGTTTTTT
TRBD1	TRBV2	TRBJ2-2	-	CASSEGWDRATGELFF	TGTGCCAGCAGTGAAGGTTGGGACAGGGCAACCGGGGAGCTGTTTTTT
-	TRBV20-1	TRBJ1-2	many	CSARGSGGRDYGYTF	TGCAGTGCTAGAGGTTCCGGGGGGCGCGACTATGGCTACACCTTC
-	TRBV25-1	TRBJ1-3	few	CASSEWTYSGNTIYF	TGTGCCAGCAGTGAATGGACGTACTCTGGAAACACCATATATTTT
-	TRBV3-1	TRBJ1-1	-	CASSPIAGLRTEAFF	TGTGCCAGCAGCCCCATTGCGGGCTTACGCACTGAAGCTTTCTTT
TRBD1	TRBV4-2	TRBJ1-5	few	CASGQDGGRGRNQPQHF	TGTGCCAGCGGCCAAGATGGCGGCAGGGGGCGCAATCAGCCCCAGCATTTT
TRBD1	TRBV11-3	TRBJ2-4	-	CASSLGGTAIQYF	TGTGCCAGCAGCTTAGGTGGGACAGCCATTCAGTACTTC
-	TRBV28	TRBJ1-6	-	CASSQNRDPSSYNSPLHF	TGTGCCAGCAGCCAAAACCGGGACCCAAGCTCCTATAATTCACCCCTCCACTTT
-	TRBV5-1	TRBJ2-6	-	CASSFDSLPGVLTF	TGCGCCAGCAGCTTTGACTCGCTTCCCGGCGTCCTGACTTTC
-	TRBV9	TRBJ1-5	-	CASSVAKQGREQPQHF	TGTGCCAGCAGCGTAGCTAAACAGGGACGGGAACAGCCCCAGCATTTT
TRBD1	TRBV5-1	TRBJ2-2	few	CASSHRTGTNTGELFF	TGCGCCAGCAGCCACCGGACAGGGACAAACACCGGGGAGCTGTTTTTT
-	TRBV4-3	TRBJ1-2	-	CASSQDLAGAGGYTF	TGCGCCAGCAGCCAAGATCTGGCAGGGGCTGGTGGCTACACCTTC
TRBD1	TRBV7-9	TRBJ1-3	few	CASSLARGQGIGNTIYF	TGTGCCAGCAGCTTAGCGCGAGGACAGGGTATTGGAAACACCATATATTTT
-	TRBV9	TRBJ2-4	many	CASSVPRTRLDF	TGTGCCAGCAGCGTACCCAGGACACGACTCGACTTC
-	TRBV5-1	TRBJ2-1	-	CASSLVLAKGNEQFF	TGCGCCAGCAGCTTGGTGTTAGCAAAGGGCAATGAGCAGTTCTTC
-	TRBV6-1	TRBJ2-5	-	CASNSGAPQETQYF	TGTGCCAGCAACTCTGGGGCACCCCAAGAGACCCAGTACTTC
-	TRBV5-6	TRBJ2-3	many	CASSLAAADTQYF	TGTGCCAGCAGCTTGGCCGCGGCAGATACGCAGTATTTT
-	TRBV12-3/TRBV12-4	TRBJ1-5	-	CASKIGGQGRGNQPQHF	TGTGCCAGCAAGATTGGGGGCCAGGGGAGAGGCAATCAGCCCCAGCATTTT
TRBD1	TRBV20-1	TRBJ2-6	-	CSASQGALGANVLTF	TGCAGTGCTAGCCAGGGGGCGCTAGGGGCCAACGTCCTGACTTTC
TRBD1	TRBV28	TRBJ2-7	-	CATDREEQYF	TGTGCCACCGACAGGGAAGAGCAGTACTTC
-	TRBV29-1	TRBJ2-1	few	CSVERGLGHNEQFF	TGCAGCGTTGAGAGGGGCCTAGGCCACAATGAGCAGTTCTTC
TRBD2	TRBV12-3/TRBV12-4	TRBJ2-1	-	CASSRTSLSRDNEQFF	TGTGCCAGCAGTAGGACTAGCCTCTCGCGGGACAATGAGCAGTTCTTC
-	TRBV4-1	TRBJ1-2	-	CASSQYGDYGYTF	TGCGCCAGCAGCCAATACGGGGACTATGGCTACACCTTC
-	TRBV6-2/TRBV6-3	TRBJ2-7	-	CASRDSSGPLEQYF	TGTGCCAGCAGGGACTCTTCGGGACCACTCGAGCAGTACTTC
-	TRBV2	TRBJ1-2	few	CASSELIYGYTF	TGTGCCAGCAGTGAACTGATCTATGGCTACACCTTC
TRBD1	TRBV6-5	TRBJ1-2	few	CASSSTGVGSGYTF	TGTGCCAGCAGTTCAACAGGGGTAGGGTCTGGCTACACCTTC
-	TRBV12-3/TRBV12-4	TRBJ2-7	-	CASSSNPYEQYF	TGTGCCAGCAGTTCCAACCCCTACGAGCAGTACTTC
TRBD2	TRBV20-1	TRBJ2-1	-	CSARVGGGARDEQFF	TGCAGTGCTAGGGTTGGCGGGGGGGCAAGAGATGAGCAGTTCTTC
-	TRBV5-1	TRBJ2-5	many	CASSETGLETQYF	TGCGCCAGCAGCGAAACAGGATTAGAGACCCAGTACTTC
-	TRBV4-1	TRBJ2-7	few	CASSPGLLGSYEQYF	TGCGCCAGCAGCCCAGGACTCTTGGGGTCTTACGAGCAGTACTTC
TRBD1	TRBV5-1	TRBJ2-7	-	CASSNRDRGSYEQYF	TGCGCCAGCAGTAACCGGGACAGGGGCTCCTACGAGCAGTACTTC
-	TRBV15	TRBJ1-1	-	CATSRGDGADTEAFF	TGTGCCACCAGCAGAGGGGACGGGGCGGATACTGAAGCTTTCTTT
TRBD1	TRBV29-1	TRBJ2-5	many	CSVGVSGQPEETQYF	TGCAGCGTTGGGGTTTCGGGACAGCCTGAAGAGACCCAGTACTTC
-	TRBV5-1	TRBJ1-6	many	CASSLEGRDGSPLHF	TGCGCCAGCAGCTTGGAAGGCAGGGACGGATCACCCCTCCACTTT
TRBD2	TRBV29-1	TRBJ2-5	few	CSVDGLAFFPFFGTQYF	TGCAGCGTTGATGGACTAGCTTTTTTTCCCTTTTTCGGGACCCAGTACTTC
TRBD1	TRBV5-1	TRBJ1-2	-	CASSLGQGVGGYTF	TGCGCCAGCAGCTTGGGACAGGGGGTTGGTGGCTACACCTTC
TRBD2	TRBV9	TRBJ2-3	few	CASSVGLAGFTDTQYF	TGTGCCAGCAGCGTAGGGCTAGCGGGGTTCACAGATACGCAGTATTTT
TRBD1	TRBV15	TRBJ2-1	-	CATSRVQGHEQFF	TGTGCCACCAGCAGAGTACAGGGGCATGAGCAGTTCTTC
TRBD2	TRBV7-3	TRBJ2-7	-	CASSLWLGGAPYEQYF	TGTGCCAGCAGCTTATGGCTCGGGGGGGCCCCTTACGAGCAGTACTTC
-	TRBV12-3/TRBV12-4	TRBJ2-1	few	CASSFLLGGRSNEQFF	TGTGCCAGCAGTTTCCTGCTTGGGGGGCGAAGCAATGAGCAGTTCTTC
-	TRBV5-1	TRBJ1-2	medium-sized	CASSLEGLSYGYTF	TGCGCCAGCAGCTTGGAAGGGTTGAGCTATGGCTACACCTTC
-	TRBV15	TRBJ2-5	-	CATSPEGGLGETQYF	TGTGCCACCAGTCCAGAGGGGGGGCTCGGGGAGACCCAGTACTTC